This T cell receptor (beta chain) was recovered during a study of control samples from healthy donors and cancer patients. J lost 16 bases, V lost 7 bases, and 12 bases had no gene match. Germline V gene sequence: CDR1 SNHLY, CDR2 FYNNEI. The CDR3 is 13 amino acids. The repertoire was sequenced with immunoSEQ multiplex PCR; TCRdb's copy has only in-frame clones and lacks some. The sample yields just over 30,000 clones, approximately 93% seen once. This sequence was found in a man between 60 and 70 years old in good health. V and J are TRBV2 and TRBJ1-6, with TRBD1 matching over 8 bases. Material for sequencing was blood. The DNA for the CDR3 is TGTGCCAGCAAGGGACAGGCTAACCCCGATCTCCACTTT. This sequence encodes CASKGQANPDLHF.